This T cell receptor beta chain was captured by sequencing in a study of cytomegalovirus exposure and HLA in healthy donors. In the PCR, 60 Vbeta and 13 Jbeta primers were used. This table comes from immunoSEQ multiplex PCR, and its TCRdb copy is limited to in-frame clones, with some not included. The sample contains fewer than 150,000 clones, about 78% of which appear only once. V shed 4 bases, J shed 3 bases, and the junction held 10 bases outside the gene matches. The CDR3 runs 15 residues. Germline loops: CDR1 SGHNT, CDR2 YYREEE (reference sequence). This chain links TRBV5-4 with TRBJ2-7; 7 bases agree with TRBD2. The sequence was collected from a man aged 50-59 years in good health and CMV-seronegative. Sequenced material: PBMCs. CDR3 protein: CASSKAGRSSYEQYF. The CDR3 DNA is TGTGCCAGCAGCAAAGCGGGACGGAGCAGCTACGAGCAGTACTTC.